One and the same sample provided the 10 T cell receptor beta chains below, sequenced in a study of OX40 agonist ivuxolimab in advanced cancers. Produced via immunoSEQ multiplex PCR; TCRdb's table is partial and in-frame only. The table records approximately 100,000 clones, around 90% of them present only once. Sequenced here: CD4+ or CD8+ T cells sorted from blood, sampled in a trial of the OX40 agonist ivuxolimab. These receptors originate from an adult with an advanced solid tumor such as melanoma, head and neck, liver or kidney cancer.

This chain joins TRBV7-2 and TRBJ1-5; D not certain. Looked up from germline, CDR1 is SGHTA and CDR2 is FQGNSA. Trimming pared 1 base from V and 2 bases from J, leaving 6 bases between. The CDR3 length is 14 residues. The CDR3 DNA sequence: TGTGCCAGCAGCTTAGGGAGTGGCAATCAGCCCCAGCATTTT. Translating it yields CASSLGSGNQPQHF.

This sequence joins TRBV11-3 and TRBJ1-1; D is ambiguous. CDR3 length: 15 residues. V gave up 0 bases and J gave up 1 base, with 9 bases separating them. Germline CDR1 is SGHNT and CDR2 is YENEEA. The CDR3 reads CASSLEVVRNTEAFF. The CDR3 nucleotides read TGTGCCAGCAGCTTAGAGGTTGTAAGGAACACTGAAGCTTTCTTT.

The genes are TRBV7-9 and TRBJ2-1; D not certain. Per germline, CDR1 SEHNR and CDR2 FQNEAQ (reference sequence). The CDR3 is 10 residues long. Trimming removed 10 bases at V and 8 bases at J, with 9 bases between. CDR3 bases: TGTGCCACTAAGGTCGATGAGCAGTTCTTC. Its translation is CATKVDEQFF.

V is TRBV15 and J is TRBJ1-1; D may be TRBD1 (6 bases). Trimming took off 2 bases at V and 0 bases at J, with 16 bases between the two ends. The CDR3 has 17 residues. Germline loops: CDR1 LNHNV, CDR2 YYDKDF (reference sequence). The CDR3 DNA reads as TGTGCCACCAGCAGACCCCCAGGGGTAAGCATGAACACTGAAGCTTTCTTT. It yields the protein CATSRPPGVSMNTEAFF. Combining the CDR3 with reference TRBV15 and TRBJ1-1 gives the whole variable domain DAMVIQNPRYQVTQFGKPVTLSCSQTLNHNVMYWYQQKSSQAPKLLFHYYDKDFNNEADTPDNFQSRRPNTSFCFLDIRSPGLGDTAMYLCATSRPPGVSMNTEAFFGQGTRLTVV.

As DNA, the CDR3 is TGTGCCAGCAGTGAAACCCTTTGGGGCAGTAATTATGGCTACACCTTC. Its protein product is CASSETLWGSNYGYTF. The rearrangement uses TRBV2 and TRBJ1-2; TRBD1 is a possible D gene (5 bases). V gave up 2 bases and J gave up 5 bases, with 18 bases separating them. Germline CDR1 reads SNHLY; CDR2 reads FYNNEI. This CDR3 is 16 amino acids long.

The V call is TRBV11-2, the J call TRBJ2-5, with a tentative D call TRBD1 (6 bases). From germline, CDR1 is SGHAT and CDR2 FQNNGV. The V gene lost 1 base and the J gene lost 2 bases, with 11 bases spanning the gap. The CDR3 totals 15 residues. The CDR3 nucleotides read TGTGCCAGCAGCTTAGTGAGGGGGACACAAGAGACCCAGTACTTC. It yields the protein CASSLVRGTQETQYF.

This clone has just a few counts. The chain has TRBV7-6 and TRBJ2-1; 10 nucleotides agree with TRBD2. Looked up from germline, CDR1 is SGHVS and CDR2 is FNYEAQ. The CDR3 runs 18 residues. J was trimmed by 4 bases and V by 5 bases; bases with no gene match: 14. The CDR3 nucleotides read TGTGCCAGCAGCCCCCCTTTCCCTCTAGCGGGAGCTTACAATGAGCAGTTCTTC. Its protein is CASSPPFPLAGAYNEQFF.

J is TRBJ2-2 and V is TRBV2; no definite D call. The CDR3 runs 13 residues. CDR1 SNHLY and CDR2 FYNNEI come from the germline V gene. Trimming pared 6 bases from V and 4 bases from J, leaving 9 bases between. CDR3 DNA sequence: TGTGCCAGCAGACCAGTGAGCACCGGGGAGCTGTTTTTT. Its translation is CASRPVSTGELFF.

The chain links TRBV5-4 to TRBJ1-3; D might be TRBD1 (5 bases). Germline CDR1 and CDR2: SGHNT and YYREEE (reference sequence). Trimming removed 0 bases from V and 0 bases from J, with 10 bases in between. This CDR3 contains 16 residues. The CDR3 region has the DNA TGTGCCAGCAGCTTGGGGACGGGGCTCTCTGGAAACACCATATATTTT. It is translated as CASSLGTGLSGNTIYF.

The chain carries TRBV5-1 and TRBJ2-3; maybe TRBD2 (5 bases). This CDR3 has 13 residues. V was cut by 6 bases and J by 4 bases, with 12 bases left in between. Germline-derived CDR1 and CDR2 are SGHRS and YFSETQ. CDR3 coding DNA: TGCGCCAGCAACCTTCCGGGGTCAGATACGCAGTATTTT. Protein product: CASNLPGSDTQYF. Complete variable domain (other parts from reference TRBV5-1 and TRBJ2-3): KAGVTQTPRYLIKTRGQQVTLSCSPISGHRSVSWYQQTPGQGLQFLFEYFSETQRNKGNFPGRFSGRQFSNSRSEMNVSTLELGDSALYLCASNLPGSDTQYFGPGTRLTVL.